The present T cell receptor (beta chain) was sequenced within a study of T-cell memory formation after mild COVID-19. The CDR3 has 14 residues. CDR1 is SGHVS, CDR2 FNYEAQ, per germline. V lost 2 bases and J 2 bases, leaving 8 bases between the germline ends. As to this clonotype: No antigen is known for it.

The 5'RACE method, run with constant-segment primers, produced TCR alpha and TCR beta cDNA libraries (carrying sample barcodes and UMIs). TCRdb re-analysed the 5' RACE reads in MiXCR, keeping a single row per CDR3 protein. The sample has 400,000 or so distinct CDR3 sequences; roughly 20% are singletons. Study-level results: Contracting CD4+ clones lay largely in CM and EM, with CD8+ ones residing in EMRA. Nothing showed for sure that second-wave clones peaking on day 37 were SARS-CoV-2 specific.

The V and J genes are TRBV7-6 and TRBJ2-3, with D possibly being TRBD2 (5 bases). This TCR came from an adult woman who had mild COVID-19 (a few samples of this study predate the infection). Cell type and time point are not known. Sequenced: PBMCs or a T cell subset sorted from them (not recorded which). The CDR3 sequence is CASSLTSLTDTQYF. CDR3 nucleotide sequence: TGTGCCAGCAGCTTAACTAGTCTCACAGATACGCAGTATTTT.